This T cell receptor (beta chain) was sequenced for a study of blood T cell repertoires in COVID-19. Germline CDR1 is SEHNR and CDR2 is FQNEAQ (reference sequence). The CDR3 length is 14 residues. V lost 4 bases, J lost 5 bases, and 8 bases stayed unmatched. Original analysis: Amplifying reference gene primers gave estimates of nucleated cell counts. Clones were read by immunoSEQ multiplex PCR, and TCRdb kept only the in-frame ones, dropping some. The V and J calls and clone size were taken over from that table, and D and trimming were inferred from the DNA. This table has some 120,000 clones, approximately 86% appearing once.

The J gene is TRBJ2-7, the V gene TRBV7-9; 7 nucleotides match TRBD1. This TCR was recovered from a woman in her forties or fifties with active or convalescent COVID-19. Input material: peripheral blood. CDR3 in DNA: TGTGCCAGCAGCTCCGTCGACAGGGAAGACGAGCAGTACTTC. Its translation is CASSSVDREDEQYF.